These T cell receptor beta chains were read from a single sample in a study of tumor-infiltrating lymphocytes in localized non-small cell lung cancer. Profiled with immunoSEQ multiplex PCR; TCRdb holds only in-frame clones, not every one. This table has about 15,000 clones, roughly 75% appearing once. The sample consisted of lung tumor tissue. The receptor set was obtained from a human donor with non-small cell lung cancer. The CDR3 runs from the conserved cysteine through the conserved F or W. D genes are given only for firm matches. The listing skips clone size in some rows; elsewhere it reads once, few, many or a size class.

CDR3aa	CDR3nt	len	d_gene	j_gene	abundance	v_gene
CASSRTGLSEKLFF	TGTGCCAGCAGCCGGACAGGGCTTAGTGAAAAACTGTTTTTT	14	TRBD1	TRBJ1-4	.	TRBV7-9
CASSLETGWGTEAFF	TGTGCCAGCAGCTTGGAGACAGGGTGGGGTACTGAAGCTTTCTTT	15	TRBD1	TRBJ1-1	.	TRBV7-9
CASRAGTVNTGELFF	TGTGCCAGCAGGGCCGGGACAGTGAACACCGGGGAGCTGTTTTTT	15	TRBD1	TRBJ2-2	.	TRBV6-5
CASSFTLANTGELFF	TGCGCCAGCAGCTTCACACTCGCGAACACCGGGGAGCTGTTTTTT	15	.	TRBJ2-2	.	TRBV5-1
CSVEGVLGTGELFF	TGCAGCGTTGAAGGAGTGCTAGGTACCGGGGAGCTGTTTTTT	14	.	TRBJ2-2	.	TRBV29-1
CASSLVSGTGGYGYTF	TGTGCCAGCAGCTTAGTGAGTGGGACAGGGGGATATGGCTACACCTTC	16	TRBD1	TRBJ1-2	.	TRBV7-2
CASSLGAGAYGYTF	TGTGCCAGCAGCTTAGGGGCAGGCGCCTATGGCTACACCTTC	14	.	TRBJ1-2	.	TRBV5-8
CASSFDSKITEAFF	TGTGCCAGCAGTTTCGACAGTAAAATCACTGAAGCTTTCTTT	14	.	TRBJ1-1	.	TRBV27
CATSRHQATEAFF	TGTGCCACCAGCAGGCACCAGGCGACTGAAGCTTTCTTT	13	.	TRBJ1-1	once	TRBV15
CAWSFSDRPNYGYTF	TGTGCCTGGAGTTTTTCAGACAGGCCGAACTATGGCTACACCTTC	15	.	TRBJ1-2	.	TRBV30
CASSLPSNYGYTF	TGTGCCAGCAGCTTACCCAGTAACTATGGCTACACCTTC	13	.	TRBJ1-2	once	TRBV11-1
CASSSTRLAGASTDTQYF	TGTGCCAGCAGTTCCACCCGACTAGCGGGGGCCAGTACAGATACGCAGTATTTT	18	TRBD2	TRBJ2-3	.	TRBV28
CTSSRGGGENSPLHF	TGCACCAGCAGCCGAGGAGGGGGAGAAAATTCACCCCTCCACTTT	15	.	TRBJ1-6	.	TRBV1
CASRWVGQGNYGYTF	TGTGCCAGCAGATGGGTGGGACAGGGAAACTATGGCTACACCTTC	15	TRBD1	TRBJ1-2	.	TRBV5-4
CASSATVATNEKLFF	TGTGCCAGTAGTGCGACAGTTGCAACTAATGAAAAACTGTTTTTT	15	.	TRBJ1-4	.	TRBV19